Detailed here is one T cell receptor beta chain. Its recognized antigen is unknown. Within one base of it there is no much larger clone, and no base qualities were kept. These data originate in a study of CD8 T cells in Susac syndrome (dated by TCRdb to the late 2010s). About the study as a whole: Among the sequenced Susac syndrome patients, about six had clinically active disease and eight or nine were in clinical remission. At the time of blood withdrawal, Susac syndrome patients were either therapy-naive, taking corticosteroids (with some also receiving IVIg), or on IVIg alone. Whether CD8+ T cell activation and differentiation in Susac syndrome was antigen driven was tested using repertoire sequencing.

Results and caveats for the whole study, not just this receptor: The CD4+ T cell repertoire of patients with Susac syndrome showed no detectable clonal expansion. The number of individuals in the TCR sequencing and HLA analysis was recognized as being relatively small.

Peripheral blood CD8+ and CD4+ T cells from healthy donors, Susac syndrome patients and multiple sclerosis patients were profiled by high-throughput TCR beta sequencing. The Susac syndrome patients fulfilled recently defined diagnostic criteria for either definite or probable disease. Bulk CD8+ and CD4+ T cells were purified by magnetic negative isolation, while CD8+ TEMRA cells were enriched using FACS. Blood was collected in EDTA tubes and processed within 24 hours, with PBMCs isolated through density gradient centrifugation. PBMCs intended for TCR sequencing were cryopreserved in liquid nitrogen and were subsequently thawed in a 37 degrees C water bath. The sorted or isolated CD4+, CD8+ and CD8+ TEMRA cells had a purity of 90% or higher. V has 8 bases trimmed and J has 7 bases trimmed; junction bases matching no gene number 14. The CDR3 measures 14 amino acids from cysteine to phenylalanine. The kept DNA is CDR3 alone, 42 bases in frame from the first base. According to the germline V gene, CDR1 reads SNHLY and CDR2 reads FYNNEI.

RNA was extracted using the RNeasy kit, and about 0.45 to 1 microgram was reverse transcribed with random hexamers. The immunoSEQ multiplex PCR assay, which covers 54 Vbeta and 13 Jbeta segments, was used to amplify TCR beta CDR3 regions. PCR amplification bias was corrected by using a synthetic template baseline for primer optimization and computational correction. As for the original processing: Only productive sequences were kept, with reads annotated to V, D and J genes according to IMGT and analyzed in immunoSEQ Analyzer. Clonality was computed as one minus Shannon entropy normalized by log2 of the number of productive unique sequences. Public and private clones were assessed among the 100 most prevalent clones of each patient and control. Clones were defined as Susac-specific if absent from the healthy and MS cohorts, from 1052 published viral clones and from other ImmuneACCESS disease sequences. In TCRdb, the public reads were trimmed at Q25 with fastp and aligned with MiXCR, with productive beta chains retained. CDR3 protein sequences are deduplicated, and each keeps its most common genes and DNA. Here the V and J calls rest on TCRdb's processing, not on the authors' analysis. Here the sample has some 180,000 distinct CDR3 sequences; 85% to 95% occur a single time. The ten biggest clones cover around 0.094% of the sample.

Sequencing was performed on CD4+ T cells from PBMCs. This receptor chain uses TRBV2 and TRBJ2-7; a stretch of 7 junction bases matches TRBD2. The receptor comes from a human donor with Susac syndrome. The CDR3 protein sequence reads: CASGREKALKEQYF. The DNA sequence is TGTGCCAGCGGGAGGGAGAAGGCCCTGAAGGAGCAGTACTTC.